This T cell receptor beta chain was retrieved from a study of radiotherapy plus CTLA-4 blockade in lung cancer. The CDR3 covers 13 residues. V lost 8 bases to trimming and J lost 0 bases, with 10 bases between them. Germline V CDR1 and CDR2: SNHLY, FYNNEI. Some clones are missing from TCRdb's copy, which holds only in-frame ones; the method was immunoSEQ multiplex PCR. Of 75,000 to 95,000 clones in the sample, 82% are singletons; the top ten hold roughly 24%. The gene calls are TRBV2 and TRBJ1-2; a weak D match, TRBD1 (5 bases). The source of this sequence is a human donor with non-small cell lung cancer that progressed on radiotherapy plus ipilimumab. Sequenced here: peripheral blood, sampled from a patient treated with radiotherapy plus ipilimumab. This CDR3 is CASGQGSNYGYTF. The CDR3, as DNA: TGTGCCAGCGGCCAGGGATCTAACTATGGCTACACCTTC.